The sequence of this T cell receptor beta chain was determined in a study of regulatory T cells in long-lasting Graves disease. iRepertoire HTBI primers and Arm-PCR of CDR3 regions built TCR beta libraries. Each CDR3 protein is one row after TCRdb ran MiXCR on the multiplex PCR reads. Among approximately 540,000 distinct CDR3 sequences listed, around 11% were seen once. The time point denotes: newly diagnosed GD, antithyroid drugs for less than 3 months. Preparation of the TCR library used RNA extracted from PBMCs. This CDR3 comprises 11 residues. Deletions cut 4 bases from V and 3 bases from J, with 4 bases between. CDR1 is SQVTM and CDR2 is ANQGSEA in the germline V gene. This clonotype has at least ten counts. These data are also associated with another study on T cells in Graves' hyperthyroidism and ophthalmopathy.

The sequencing here drew on peripheral blood mononuclear cells (PBMCs), taken at new diagnosis, from a patient treated with antithyroid drugs. This sequence was found in a woman aged 25-40 years with Graves disease. V gene TRBV29-1 combines with J gene TRBJ2-1; D remains unclear. The CDR3: CSVADYNEQFF. For the CDR3, the DNA is TGCAGCGTTGCGGACTACAATGAGCAGTTCTTC.